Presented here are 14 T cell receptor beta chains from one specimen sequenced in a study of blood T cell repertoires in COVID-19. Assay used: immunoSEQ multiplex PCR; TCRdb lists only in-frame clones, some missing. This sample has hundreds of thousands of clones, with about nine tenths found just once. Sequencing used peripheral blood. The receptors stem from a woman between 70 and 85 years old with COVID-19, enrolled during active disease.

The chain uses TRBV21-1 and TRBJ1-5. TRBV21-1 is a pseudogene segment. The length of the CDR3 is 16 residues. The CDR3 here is CASSKGRRRGNQPQHF. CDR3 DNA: TGTGCCAGCAGCAAGGGCAGAAGGCGGGGCAATCAGCCCCAGCATTTT.

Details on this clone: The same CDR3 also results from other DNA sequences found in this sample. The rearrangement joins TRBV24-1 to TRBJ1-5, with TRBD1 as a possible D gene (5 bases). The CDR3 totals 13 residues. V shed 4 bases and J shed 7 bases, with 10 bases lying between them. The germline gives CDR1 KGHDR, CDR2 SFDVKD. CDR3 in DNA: TGTGCCACCAGTGACACGGGGGGACAGCCCCAGCATTTT. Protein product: CATSDTGGQPQHF.

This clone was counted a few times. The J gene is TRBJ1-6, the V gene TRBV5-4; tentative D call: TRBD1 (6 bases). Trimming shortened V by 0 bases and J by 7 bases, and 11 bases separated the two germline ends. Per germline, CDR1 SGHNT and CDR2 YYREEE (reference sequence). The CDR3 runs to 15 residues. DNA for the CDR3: TGTGCCAGCAGCTTGGGTCAGGGGTCAAATTCACCCCTCCACTTT. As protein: CASSLGQGSNSPLHF. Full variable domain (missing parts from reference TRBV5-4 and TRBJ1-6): ETGVTQSPTHLIKTRGQQVTLRCSSQSGHNTVSWYQQALGQGPQFIFQYYREEENGRGNFPPRFSGLQFPNYSSELNVNALELDDSALYLCASSLGQGSNSPLHFGNGTRLTVT.

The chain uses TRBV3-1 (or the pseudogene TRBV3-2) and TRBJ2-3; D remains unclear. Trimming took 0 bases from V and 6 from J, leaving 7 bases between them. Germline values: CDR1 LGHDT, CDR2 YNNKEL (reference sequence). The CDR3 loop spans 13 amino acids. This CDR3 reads CASSQDHQDTQYF. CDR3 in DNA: TGTGCCAGCAGCCAAGATCATCAGGATACGCAGTATTTT.

CDR3: CASGREAGNTIYF. The CDR3 region has the DNA TGTGCCAGCGGCCGGGAGGCTGGAAACACCATATATTTT. The chain carries TRBV27 and TRBJ1-3; D gene ambiguous. V lost 8 bases and J lost 2, with 10 bases in between. CDR1 and CDR2 from the germline V gene are MNHEY and SMNVEV (reference sequence). The CDR3 runs 13 residues.

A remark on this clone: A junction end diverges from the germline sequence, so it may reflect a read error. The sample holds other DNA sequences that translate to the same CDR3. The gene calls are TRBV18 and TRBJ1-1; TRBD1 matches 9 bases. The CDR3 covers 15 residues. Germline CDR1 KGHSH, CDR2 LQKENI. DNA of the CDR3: TGTGCCAGCTCCCCACAGGGGGCGCTTAACACTGAAGCTTTCTTT. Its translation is CASSPQGALNTEAFF.

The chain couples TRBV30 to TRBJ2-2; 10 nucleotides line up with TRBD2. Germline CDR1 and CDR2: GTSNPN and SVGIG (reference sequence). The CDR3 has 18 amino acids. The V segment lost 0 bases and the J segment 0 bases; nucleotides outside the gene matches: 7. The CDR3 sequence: CAWSVQRGGPTNTGELFF. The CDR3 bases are TGTGCCTGGAGTGTGCAGCGGGGGGGGCCAACGAACACCGGGGAGCTGTTTTTT.

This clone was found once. CDR3 in amino acids: CSVEPLAGGLKQYF. As DNA, the CDR3 is TGCAGCGTTGAACCATTAGCGGGGGGGCTTAAGCAGTACTTC. V is TRBV29-1 and J is TRBJ2-7; 11 nucleotides match TRBD2. This CDR3 has 14 residues. V shed 2 bases, J shed 8 bases, and the junction held 8 bases outside the gene matches. CDR1 and CDR2 (germline): SQVTM, ANQGSEA.

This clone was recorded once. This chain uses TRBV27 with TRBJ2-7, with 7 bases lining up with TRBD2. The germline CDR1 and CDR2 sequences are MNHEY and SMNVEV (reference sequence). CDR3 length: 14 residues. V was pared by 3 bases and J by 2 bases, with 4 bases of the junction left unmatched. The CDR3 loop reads CASSLWGGPYEQYF. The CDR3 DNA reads TGTGCCAGCAGTTTGTGGGGGGGTCCCTACGAGCAGTACTTC.

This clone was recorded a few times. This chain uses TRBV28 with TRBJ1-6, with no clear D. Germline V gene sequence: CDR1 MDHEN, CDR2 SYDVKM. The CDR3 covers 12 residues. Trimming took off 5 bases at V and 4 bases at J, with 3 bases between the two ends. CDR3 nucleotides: TGTGCCAGCAGTCCTTATAATTCACCCCTCCACTTT. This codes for CASSPYNSPLHF.

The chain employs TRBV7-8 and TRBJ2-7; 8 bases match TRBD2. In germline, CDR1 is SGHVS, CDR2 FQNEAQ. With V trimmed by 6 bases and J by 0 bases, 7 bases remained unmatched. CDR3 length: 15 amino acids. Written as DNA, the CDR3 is TGTGCCAGCAGTCTAGAAGGGACTAGCTCCTACGAGCAGTACTTC. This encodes CASSLEGTSSYEQYF.

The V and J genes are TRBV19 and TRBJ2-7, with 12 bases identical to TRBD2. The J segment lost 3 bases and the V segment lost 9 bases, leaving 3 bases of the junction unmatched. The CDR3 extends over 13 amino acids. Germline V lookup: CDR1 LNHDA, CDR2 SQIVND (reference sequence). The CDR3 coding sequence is TGTGCCAGCCGGGGACTAGCGGGCTACGAGCAGTACTTC. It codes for CASRGLAGYEQYF.

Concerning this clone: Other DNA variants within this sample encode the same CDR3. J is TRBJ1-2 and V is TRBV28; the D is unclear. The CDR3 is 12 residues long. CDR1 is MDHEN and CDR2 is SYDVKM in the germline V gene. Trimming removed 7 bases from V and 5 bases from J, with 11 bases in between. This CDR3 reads CASTLGGYGYTF. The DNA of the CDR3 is TGTGCCAGCACCCTGGGAGGATATGGCTACACCTTC.

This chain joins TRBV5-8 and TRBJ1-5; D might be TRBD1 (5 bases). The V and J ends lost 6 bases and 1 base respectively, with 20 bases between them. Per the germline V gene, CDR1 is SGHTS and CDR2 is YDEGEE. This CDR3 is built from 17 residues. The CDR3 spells CASNRGRAGRSNQPQHF. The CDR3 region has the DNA TGTGCCAGCAATCGTGGCAGGGCGGGACGGAGCAATCAGCCCCAGCATTTT.